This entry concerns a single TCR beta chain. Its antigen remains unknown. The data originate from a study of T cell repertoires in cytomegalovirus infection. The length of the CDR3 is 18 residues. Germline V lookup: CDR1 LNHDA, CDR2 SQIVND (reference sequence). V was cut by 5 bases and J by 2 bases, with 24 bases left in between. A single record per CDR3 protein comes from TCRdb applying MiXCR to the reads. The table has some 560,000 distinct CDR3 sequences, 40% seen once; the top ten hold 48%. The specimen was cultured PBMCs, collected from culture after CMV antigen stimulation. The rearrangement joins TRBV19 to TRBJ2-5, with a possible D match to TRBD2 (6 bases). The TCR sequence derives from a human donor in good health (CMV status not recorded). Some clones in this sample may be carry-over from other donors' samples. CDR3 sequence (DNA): TGTGCCAGTAGTCTCAGGCAAGGCTATGGGAGGACACAAGAGACCCAGTACTTC. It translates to CASSLRQGYGRTQETQYF.